The entry below gives a single T cell receptor (beta chain) sequence along with its context. Antigen: not known. This donor's CMV serostatus is unrecorded. The CDR3 spans 18 residues. Germline V gives CDR1 SGHTA, CDR2 FQGNSA. V trimming: 0 bases; J trimming: 2 bases; junction bases outside the gene matches: 9. This specimen comes from a study of cytomegalovirus exposure and HLA in healthy donors. Overall study results and limits: Reports showed the classifier diagnosing cytomegalovirus status with high specificity and sensitivity. Roughly even sequencing depth across donors was the assumption behind the presence/absence analyses. A previous analysis found most TCR beta V segments productive roughly 90% or roughly 30% of the time.

The PCR had 60 Vbeta and 13 Jbeta primers. Assay: immunoSEQ multiplex PCR; the TCRdb copy retains only in-frame clones and omits some. The data show about 59,000 clones, with roughly four fifths seen just once and 1.5% to 2% held by the top ten. The gene calls are TRBV7-2 and TRBJ2-3, with 9 bases that match TRBD2. This receptor was identified in a human donor in good health. The sample consisted of PBMCs. CDR3 loop: CASSLAGGGGAPTDTQYF. The CDR3 DNA reads as TGTGCCAGCAGCTTAGCGGGAGGCGGGGGGGCGCCCACAGATACGCAGTATTTT.